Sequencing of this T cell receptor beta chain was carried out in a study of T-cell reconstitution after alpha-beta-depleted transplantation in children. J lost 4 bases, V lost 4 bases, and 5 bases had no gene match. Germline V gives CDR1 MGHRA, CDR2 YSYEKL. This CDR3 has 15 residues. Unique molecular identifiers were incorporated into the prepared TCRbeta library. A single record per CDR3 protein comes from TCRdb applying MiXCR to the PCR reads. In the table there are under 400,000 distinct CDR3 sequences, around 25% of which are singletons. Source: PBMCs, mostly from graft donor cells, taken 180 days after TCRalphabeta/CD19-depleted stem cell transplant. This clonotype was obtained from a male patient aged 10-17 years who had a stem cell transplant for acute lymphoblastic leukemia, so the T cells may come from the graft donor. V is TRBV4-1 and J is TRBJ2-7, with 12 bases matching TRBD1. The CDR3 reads CASSPGTGGLYEQYF. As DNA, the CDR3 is TGCGCCAGCAGCCCCGGGACAGGGGGCCTTTACGAGCAGTACTTC.